A single sample is the source of the 15 T cell receptor beta chains below, sequenced in a study of cytomegalovirus exposure and HLA in healthy donors. The PCR contained 60 Vbeta and 13 Jbeta primers. Measured with immunoSEQ multiplex PCR; TCRdb has only the in-frame clones, and not every one. The repertoire shows roughly 30,000 clones; the top ten hold 4.8%. The sample comprised PBMCs. These receptors all stem from a female donor in good health and CMV-seronegative.

The rearrangement joins TRBV7-9 to TRBJ1-1; D not resolved. Germline V gives CDR1 SEHNR, CDR2 FQNEAQ (reference sequence). This CDR3 has 11 amino acids. The CDR3 sequence is CAGEMNTEAFF. The CDR3 nucleotides read TGTGCGGGAGAAATGAACACTGAAGCTTTCTTT.

The J gene is TRBJ2-7, the V gene TRBV7-8; weak D call: TRBD2 (6 bases). Germline CDR1 and CDR2: SGHVS and FQNEAQ. This CDR3 has 15 residues. Trimming pared 2 bases from V and 0 bases from J, leaving 11 bases between. This CDR3 is CASSLLASDSYEQYF. The DNA of the CDR3 is TGTGCCAGCAGCTTATTAGCTAGCGACTCCTACGAGCAGTACTTC.

The rearrangement uses TRBV7-9 and TRBJ1-2, with D possibly TRBD1 on 5 matching bases. From germline, CDR1 is SEHNR and CDR2 FQNEAQ (reference sequence). Trimming took 5 bases from V and 3 from J, leaving 16 bases between them. This CDR3 comprises 15 residues. This chain's CDR3 is CASSQLQVDHYGYTF. Written as DNA, the CDR3 is TGTGCCAGCAGCCAACTACAGGTGGATCACTATGGCTACACCTTC.

This chain joins TRBV28 and TRBJ1-2; D ambiguous. CDR1 MDHEN and CDR2 SYDVKM come from the germline V gene. The CDR3 has 11 residues. V lost 5 bases, J lost 7 bases, and 8 bases lay in between. CDR3 DNA sequence: TGTGCCAGCAGTGTCAGGTTTGGCTACACCTTC. Protein: CASSVRFGYTF.

J is TRBJ2-7 and V is TRBV4-1; 8 nucleotides line up with TRBD1. V lost 0 bases and J lost 2; bases outside the gene matches: 3. The CDR3 is 15 residues long. Germline V gene sequence: CDR1 MGHRA, CDR2 YSYEKL. CDR3 sequence reads: CASSQEGRGPYEQYF. Written as DNA, the CDR3 is TGCGCCAGCAGCCAAGAAGGCAGGGGGCCCTACGAGCAGTACTTC.

The chain carries TRBV28 and TRBJ2-5; D unresolved. The CDR3 contains 8 residues. Germline V gives CDR1 MDHEN, CDR2 SYDVKM. The CDR3 here is CASETQYF. Here the CDR3 DNA reads TGTGCTAGTGAGACCCAGTACTTC.

The genes are TRBV29-1 and TRBJ1-1; TRBD1 matches at 7 bases. This CDR3 has 14 amino acids. Losses at the gene ends were 3 bases for V and 1 base for J; bases not matched to a gene: 5. Looked up from germline, CDR1 is SQVTM and CDR2 is ANQGSEA. The CDR3 loop reads CSVDSRTGNTEAFF. CDR3 nucleotides: TGCAGCGTTGATAGTAGGACAGGGAACACTGAAGCTTTCTTT.

This rearrangement joins TRBV5-1 to TRBJ1-2; D remains ambiguous. The CDR3 extends over 13 amino acids. V was pared by 1 base and J by 8 bases, with 12 bases between. Germline CDR1 is SGHRS and CDR2 is YFSETQ. CDR3 sequence reads: CASSLWSASGYTF. The CDR3 DNA sequence: TGCGCCAGCAGCTTGTGGTCGGCTAGCGGCTACACCTTC.

The chain carries TRBV20-1 and TRBJ1-4; D gene unclear. The germline CDR1 and CDR2 sequences are DFQATT and SNEGSKA (reference sequence). The CDR3 length is 11 residues. Trimming took 0 bases from V and 7 from J, leaving 3 bases between them. The CDR3 sequence is CSARDLEKLFF. CDR3 in DNA: TGCAGTGCTAGAGATCTTGAAAAACTGTTTTTT.

CDR3 loop: CASRKGSGGTDTQYF. Here the CDR3 DNA reads TGTGCCAGCAGAAAGGGTAGCGGGGGAACAGATACGCAGTATTTT. This rearrangement joins TRBV2 to TRBJ2-3; TRBD2 matches 9 bases. Germline V CDR1 and CDR2: SNHLY, FYNNEI. The V gene end was trimmed by 6 bases and the J gene end by 3 bases; junction bases not matched to a gene: 7. This CDR3 contains 15 residues.

The CDR3 DNA reads TGTGCCAGCAGCCGCGGACAGAACTATGGCTACACCTTC. This codes for CASSRGQNYGYTF. This chain joins TRBV7-2 and TRBJ1-2; the D gene is possibly TRBD1 (6 bases). The CDR3 runs to 13 residues. Per the germline V gene, CDR1 is SGHTA and CDR2 is FQGNSA. The V end lost 5 bases, the J end lost 2 bases, and 9 bases lay between the germline ends.

The chain links TRBV27 to TRBJ1-1; 7 nucleotides line up with TRBD1. V shed 7 bases, J shed 6 bases, and the junction held 8 bases outside the gene matches. The CDR3 extends over 13 amino acids. From germline, CDR1 is MNHEY and CDR2 SMNVEV (reference sequence). The CDR3 region is CASTSGQTAEAFF. CDR3 sequence (DNA): TGTGCCAGCACCTCGGGACAGACCGCTGAAGCTTTCTTT.

The rearrangement joins TRBV7-8 to TRBJ2-7; no definite D call. The CDR3 runs 11 residues. V lost 5 bases, J lost 4 bases, and 6 bases lay in between. Germline V lookup: CDR1 SGHVS, CDR2 FQNEAQ. The CDR3 loop is CASSPRYEQYF. The CDR3 DNA sequence: TGTGCCAGCAGCCCCCGGTACGAGCAGTACTTC.

The rearrangement joins TRBV6-1 to TRBJ2-7, with D possibly TRBD1 on 6 matching bases. Germline-derived CDR1 and CDR2 are MNHNS and SASEGT. The V end lost 4 bases, the J end lost 6 bases, and 19 bases lay between the germline ends. The CDR3 sequence is 15 residues long. The CDR3 DNA sequence: TGTGCCAGCAGTGCTACCGTCTACAGGGATCCCGAGCAGTACTTC. Translation: CASSATVYRDPEQYF.

V and J are TRBV4-2 and TRBJ2-5; no clear D. V shed 0 bases and J shed 1 base, with 12 bases lying between them. The CDR3 totals 16 residues. The germline V gene encodes CDR1 LGHNA and CDR2 YNFKEQ. For the CDR3, the DNA is TGTGCCAGCAGCCAAGAGGGTACGGGTCCCCAAGAGACCCAGTACTTC. Its protein product is CASSQEGTGPQETQYF.